This TCR beta chain was recovered during a study of OX40 agonist ivuxolimab in advanced cancers. Trimming stripped 7 bases from V and 3 bases from J, with 15 bases between. Looked up from germline, CDR1 is MDHEN and CDR2 is SYDVKM. This CDR3 is 14 amino acids long. About this clone itself: Antigen unknown.

Study-wide findings and caveats: There were, on average, more expanded clones in CD8+ T cells than in CD4+. Clonal expansion from baseline to week 6 occurred in both CD4+ and CD8+ T cells.

Generated by immunoSEQ multiplex PCR, the TCRdb table keeps only in-frame clones and is missing some. The sample shows approximately 100,000 clones, around 85% of them seen only once. V and J are TRBV28 and TRBJ1-2; D gene ambiguous. The material sequenced was CD4+ or CD8+ T cells sorted from blood, taken in a trial of the OX40 agonist ivuxolimab. The receptor's source is an adult with an advanced solid tumor such as melanoma, head and neck, liver or kidney cancer. The CDR3: CASTLGPGDYGYTF. CDR3 bases: TGTGCCAGCACCCTTGGGCCCGGGGACTATGGCTACACCTTC.